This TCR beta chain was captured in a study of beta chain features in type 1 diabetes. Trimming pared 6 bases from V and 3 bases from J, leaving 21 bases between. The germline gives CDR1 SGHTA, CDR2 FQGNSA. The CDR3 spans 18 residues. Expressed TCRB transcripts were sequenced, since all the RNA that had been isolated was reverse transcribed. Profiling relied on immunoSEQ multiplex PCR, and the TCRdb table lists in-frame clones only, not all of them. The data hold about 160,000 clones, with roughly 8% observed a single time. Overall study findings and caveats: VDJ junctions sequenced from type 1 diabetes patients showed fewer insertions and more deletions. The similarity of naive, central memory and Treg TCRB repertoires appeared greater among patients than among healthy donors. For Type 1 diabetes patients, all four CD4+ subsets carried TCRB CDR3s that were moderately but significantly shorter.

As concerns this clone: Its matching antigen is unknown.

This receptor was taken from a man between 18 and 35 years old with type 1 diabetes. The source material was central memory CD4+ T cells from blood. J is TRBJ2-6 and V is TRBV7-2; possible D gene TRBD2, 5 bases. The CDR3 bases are TGTGCCAGCAGACGCGCTAGCCTCGCCTGGGATGGGGCCAACGTCCTGACTTTC. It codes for CASRRASLAWDGANVLTF.